Detailed here is one T cell receptor beta chain. Germline values: CDR1 LGHDT, CDR2 YNNKEL (reference sequence). There are 15 residues in the CDR3. The V gene lost 3 bases and the J gene lost 1 base, with 7 bases spanning the gap. These data originate in a study of T cells after yellow fever vaccination. 5'RACE template switching added a universal primer site and UMIs to TCR cDNA. Each CDR3 protein gets one entry after TCRdb re-called the 5' RACE reads with MiXCR. The sample includes over 45,000 distinct CDR3 sequences, approximately 6% of them seen just once. The sequencing used PBMCs, either bulk or a sorted T-cell subset (CD4+, CD8+, memory, or dextramer-sorted; not recorded which), collected on the day of the yellow fever booster vaccination. The receptor was derived from a young man who received the YFV17D yellow fever vaccine. The chain has TRBV3-1 and TRBJ2-6, with D unclear. In DNA form, the CDR3 reads TGTGCCAGCAGCCATGGGCCATCTGGGGCCAACGTCCTGACTTTC. Amino acid sequence: CASSHGPSGANVLTF. Using reference TRBV3-1 and TRBJ2-6 for the parts outside the CDR3, the full variable domain is DTAVSQTPKYLVTQMGNDKSIKCEQNLGHDTMYWYKQDSKKFLKIMFSYNNKELIINETVPNRFSPKSPDKAHLNLHINSLELGDSAVYFCASSHGPSGANVLTFGAGSRLTVL.